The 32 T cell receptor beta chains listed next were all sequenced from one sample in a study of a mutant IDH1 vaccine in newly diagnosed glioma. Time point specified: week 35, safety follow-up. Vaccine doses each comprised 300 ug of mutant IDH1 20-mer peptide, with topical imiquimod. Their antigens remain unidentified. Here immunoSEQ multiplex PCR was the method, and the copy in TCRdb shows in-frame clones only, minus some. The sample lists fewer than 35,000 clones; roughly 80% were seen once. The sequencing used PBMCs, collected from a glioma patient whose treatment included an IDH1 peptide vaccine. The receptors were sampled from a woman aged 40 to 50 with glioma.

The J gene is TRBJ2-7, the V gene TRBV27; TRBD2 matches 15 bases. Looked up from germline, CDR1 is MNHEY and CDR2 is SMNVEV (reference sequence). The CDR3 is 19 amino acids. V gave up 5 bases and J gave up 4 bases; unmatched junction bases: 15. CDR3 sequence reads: CASSNPGLAGGRSIYEQYF. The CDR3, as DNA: TGTGCCAGCAGTAACCCCGGACTAGCGGGGGGGCGTAGCATATACGAGCAGTACTTC.

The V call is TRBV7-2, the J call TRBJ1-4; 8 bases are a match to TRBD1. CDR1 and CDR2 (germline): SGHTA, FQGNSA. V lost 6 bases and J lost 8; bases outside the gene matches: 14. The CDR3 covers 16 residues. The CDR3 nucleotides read TGTGCCAGCAGTCCTCTCCTCGGGACAGGCCTAGAAAAACTGTTTTTT. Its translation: CASSPLLGTGLEKLFF.

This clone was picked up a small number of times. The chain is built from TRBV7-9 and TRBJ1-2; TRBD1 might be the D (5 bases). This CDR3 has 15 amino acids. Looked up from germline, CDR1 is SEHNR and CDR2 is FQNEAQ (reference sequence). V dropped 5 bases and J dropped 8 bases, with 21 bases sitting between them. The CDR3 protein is CASSGLEARVGGYTF. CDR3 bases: TGTGCCAGCAGCGGACTAGAGGCCAGGGTGGGGGGCTACACCTTC.

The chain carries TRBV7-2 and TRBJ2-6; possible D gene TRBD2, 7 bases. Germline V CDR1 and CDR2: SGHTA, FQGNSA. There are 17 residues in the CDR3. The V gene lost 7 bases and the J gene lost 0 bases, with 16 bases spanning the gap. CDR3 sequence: CASTTGGRHSGANVLTF. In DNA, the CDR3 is TGTGCCAGCACCACGGGGGGCAGACACTCTGGGGCCAACGTCCTGACTTTC.

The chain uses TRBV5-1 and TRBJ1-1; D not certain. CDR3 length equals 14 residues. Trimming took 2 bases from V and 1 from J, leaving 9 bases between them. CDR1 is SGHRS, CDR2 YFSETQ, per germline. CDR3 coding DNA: TGCGCCAGCAGCTTTCACCCCGCGAACACTGAAGCTTTCTTT. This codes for CASSFHPANTEAFF.

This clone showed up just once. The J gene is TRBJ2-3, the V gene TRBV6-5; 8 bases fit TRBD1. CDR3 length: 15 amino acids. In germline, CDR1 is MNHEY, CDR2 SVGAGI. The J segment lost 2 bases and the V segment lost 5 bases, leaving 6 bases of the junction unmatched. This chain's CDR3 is CASSNRGVFTDTQYF. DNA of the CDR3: TGTGCCAGCAGTAACAGGGGGGTCTTCACAGATACGCAGTATTTT.

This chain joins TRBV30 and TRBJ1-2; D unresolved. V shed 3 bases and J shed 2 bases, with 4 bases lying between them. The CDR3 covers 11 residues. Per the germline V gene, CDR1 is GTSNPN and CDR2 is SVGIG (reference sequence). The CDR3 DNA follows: TGTGCCTGGAGGAAGAACTATGGCTACACCTTC. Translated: CAWRKNYGYTF.

The CDR3 coding sequence is TGTGCCTTTTCCGGGACTAGCGGGAAGCAAGAGACCCAGTACTTC. Protein sequence: CAFSGTSGKQETQYF. This chain connects TRBV30 to TRBJ2-5, with 13 bases that match TRBD2. Germline loops: CDR1 GTSNPN, CDR2 SVGIG (reference sequence). Trimming took 7 bases from V and 2 from J; bases not matched to a gene: 7. The CDR3 totals 15 residues.

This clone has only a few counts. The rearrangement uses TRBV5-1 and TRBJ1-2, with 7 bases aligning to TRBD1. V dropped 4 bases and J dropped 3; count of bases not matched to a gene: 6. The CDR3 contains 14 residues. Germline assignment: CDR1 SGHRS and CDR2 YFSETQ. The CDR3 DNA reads TGCGCCAGCAGCACTGGACAGGTCCACTATGGCTACACCTTC. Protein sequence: CASSTGQVHYGYTF.

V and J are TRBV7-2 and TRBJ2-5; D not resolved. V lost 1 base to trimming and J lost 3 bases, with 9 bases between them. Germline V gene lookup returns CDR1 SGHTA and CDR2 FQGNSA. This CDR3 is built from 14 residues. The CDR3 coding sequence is TGTGCCAGCAGCTTAGGGCCAGCAGAAGAGACCCAGTACTTC. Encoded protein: CASSLGPAEETQYF.

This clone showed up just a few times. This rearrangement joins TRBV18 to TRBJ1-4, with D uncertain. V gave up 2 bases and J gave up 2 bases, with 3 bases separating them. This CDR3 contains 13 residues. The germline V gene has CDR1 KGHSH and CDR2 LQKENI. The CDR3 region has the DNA TGTGCCAGCTCACCAGCCACTAATGAAAAACTGTTTTTT. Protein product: CASSPATNEKLFF.

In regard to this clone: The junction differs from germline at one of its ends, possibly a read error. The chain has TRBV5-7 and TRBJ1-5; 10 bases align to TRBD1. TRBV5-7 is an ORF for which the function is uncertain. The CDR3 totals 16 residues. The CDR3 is CTSSLAGTGDNQPQHF. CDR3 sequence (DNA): TGTACCAGCAGCTTGGCTGGGACAGGGGATAATCAGCCCCAGCATTTT.

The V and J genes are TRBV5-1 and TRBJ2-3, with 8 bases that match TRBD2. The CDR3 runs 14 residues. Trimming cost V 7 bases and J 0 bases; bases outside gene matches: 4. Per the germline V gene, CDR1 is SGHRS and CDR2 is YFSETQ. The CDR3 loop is CASLRGGSTDTQYF. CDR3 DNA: TGCGCCAGCCTCCGGGGGGGTAGCACAGATACGCAGTATTTT.

This CDR3 is CASSSLAGALYGYTF. The CDR3 coding sequence is TGTGCCAGCAGTTCCTTGGCCGGGGCCCTCTATGGCTACACCTTC. The rearrangement uses TRBV6-5 and TRBJ1-2, with TRBD1 as a possible D gene (5 bases). Germline V gene lookup returns CDR1 MNHEY and CDR2 SVGAGI. Trimming took off 4 bases at V and 4 bases at J, with 16 bases between the two ends. This CDR3 spans 15 amino acids.

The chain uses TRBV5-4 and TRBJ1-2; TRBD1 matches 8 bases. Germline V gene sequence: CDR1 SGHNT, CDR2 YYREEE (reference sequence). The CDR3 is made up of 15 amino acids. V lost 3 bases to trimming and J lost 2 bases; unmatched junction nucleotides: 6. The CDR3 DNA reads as TGTGCCAGCAGCTGGGCGGCAGGGGGCAACTATGGCTACACCTTC. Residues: CASSWAAGGNYGYTF.

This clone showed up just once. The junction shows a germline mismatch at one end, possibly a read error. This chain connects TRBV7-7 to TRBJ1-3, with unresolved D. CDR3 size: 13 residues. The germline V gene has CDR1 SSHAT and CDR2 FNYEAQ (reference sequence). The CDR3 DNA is TGTGCTAGCAGCGACACGACAGGAAACACCATATATTTT. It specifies CASSDTTGNTIYF.

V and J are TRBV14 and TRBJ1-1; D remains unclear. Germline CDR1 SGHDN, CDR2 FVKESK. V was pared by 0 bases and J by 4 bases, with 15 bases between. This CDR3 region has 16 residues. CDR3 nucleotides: TGTGCCAGCAGCCAAGAGTCCCTACCAGGAGGCACTGAAGCTTTCTTT. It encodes CASSQESLPGGTEAFF.

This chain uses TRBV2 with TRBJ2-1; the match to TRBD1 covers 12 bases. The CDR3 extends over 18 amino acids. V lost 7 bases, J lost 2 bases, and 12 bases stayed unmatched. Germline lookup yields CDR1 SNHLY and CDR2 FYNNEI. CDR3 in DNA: TGTGCCAGCACACCGGGACAGGGGGCTAGCGGGGCCTACAATGAGCAGTTCTTC. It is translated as CASTPGQGASGAYNEQFF.

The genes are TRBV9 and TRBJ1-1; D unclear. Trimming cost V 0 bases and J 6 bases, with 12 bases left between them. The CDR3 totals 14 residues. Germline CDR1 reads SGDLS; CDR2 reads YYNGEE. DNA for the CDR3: TGTGCCAGCAGCGTAGGCACGCCTTCTGCTGAAGCTTTCTTT. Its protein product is CASSVGTPSAEAFF.

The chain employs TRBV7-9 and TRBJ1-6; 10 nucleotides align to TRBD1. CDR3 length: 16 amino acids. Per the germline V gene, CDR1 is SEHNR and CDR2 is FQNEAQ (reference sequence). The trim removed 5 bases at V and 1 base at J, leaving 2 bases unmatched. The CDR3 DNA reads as TGTGCCAGCAGCCGGGACAGGGGATCCTATAATTCACCCCTCCACTTT. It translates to CASSRDRGSYNSPLHF.

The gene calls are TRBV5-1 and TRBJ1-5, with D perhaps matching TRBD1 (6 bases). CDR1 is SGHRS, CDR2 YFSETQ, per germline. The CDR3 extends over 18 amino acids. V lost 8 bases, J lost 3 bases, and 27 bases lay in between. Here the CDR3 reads CARRGDLGARQNNQPQHF. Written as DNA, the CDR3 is TGCGCCAGGAGAGGAGACCTGGGGGCTAGACAGAACAATCAGCCCCAGCATTTT.

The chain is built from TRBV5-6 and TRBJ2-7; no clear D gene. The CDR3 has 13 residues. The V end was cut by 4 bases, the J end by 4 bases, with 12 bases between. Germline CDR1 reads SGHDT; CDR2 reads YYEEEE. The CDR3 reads CASSLGLYYEQYF. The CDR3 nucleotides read TGTGCCAGCAGCCTCGGATTATATTACGAGCAGTACTTC.

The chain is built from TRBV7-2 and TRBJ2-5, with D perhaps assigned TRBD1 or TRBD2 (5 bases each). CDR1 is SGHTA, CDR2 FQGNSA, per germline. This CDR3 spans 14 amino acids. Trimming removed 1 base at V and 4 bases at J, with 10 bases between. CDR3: CASSLVDGAETQYF. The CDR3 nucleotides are TGTGCCAGCAGCTTAGTGGACGGGGCAGAGACCCAGTACTTC.

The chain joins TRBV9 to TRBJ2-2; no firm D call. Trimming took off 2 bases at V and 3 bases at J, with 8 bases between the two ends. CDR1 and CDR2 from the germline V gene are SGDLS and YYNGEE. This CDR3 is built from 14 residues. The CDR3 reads CASSVEQYTGELFF. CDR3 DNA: TGTGCCAGCAGCGTGGAACAGTACACCGGGGAGCTGTTTTTT. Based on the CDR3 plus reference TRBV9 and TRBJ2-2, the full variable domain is DSGVTQTPKHLITATGQRVTLRCSPRSGDLSVYWYQQSLDQGLQFLIQYYNGEERAKGNILERFSAQQFPDLHSELNLSSLELGDSALYFCASSVEQYTGELFFGEGSRLTVL.

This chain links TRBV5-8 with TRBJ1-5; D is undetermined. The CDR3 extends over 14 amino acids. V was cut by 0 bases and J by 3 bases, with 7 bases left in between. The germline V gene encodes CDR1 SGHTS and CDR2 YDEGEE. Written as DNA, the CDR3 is TGTGCCAGCAGCTTGGTCAGGAACAATCAGCCCCAGCATTTT. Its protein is CASSLVRNNQPQHF.

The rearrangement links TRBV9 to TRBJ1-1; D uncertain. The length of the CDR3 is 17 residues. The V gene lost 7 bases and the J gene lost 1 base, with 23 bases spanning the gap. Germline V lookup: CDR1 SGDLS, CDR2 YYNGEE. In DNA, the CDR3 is TGTGCCAGCTCCCCATCATTAATTCTAAGCCAGAACACTGAAGCTTTCTTT. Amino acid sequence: CASSPSLILSQNTEAFF.

In nucleotides, the CDR3 is TGTGCCATCAGTGAGTCCCCATACAAGCCTACTGGAAACACCATATATTTT. This gives the protein CAISESPYKPTGNTIYF. The chain employs TRBV10-3 and TRBJ1-3; D is unresolved. This CDR3 contains 17 residues. From germline, CDR1 is ENHRY and CDR2 SYGVKD. V lost 0 bases, J lost 2 bases, and 14 bases lay in between.

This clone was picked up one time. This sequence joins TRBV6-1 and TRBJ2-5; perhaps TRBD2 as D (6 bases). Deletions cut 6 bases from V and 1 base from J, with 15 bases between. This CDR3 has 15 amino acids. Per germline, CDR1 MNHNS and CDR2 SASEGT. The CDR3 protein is CASSVSEGSQETQYF. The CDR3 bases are TGTGCCAGCAGCGTCTCGGAGGGGTCCCAAGAGACCCAGTACTTC.

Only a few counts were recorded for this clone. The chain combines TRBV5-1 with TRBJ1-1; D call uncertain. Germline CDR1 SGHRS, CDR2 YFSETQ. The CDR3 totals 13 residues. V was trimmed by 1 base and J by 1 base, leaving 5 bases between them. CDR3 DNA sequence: TGCGCCAGCAGCTTGAGAGGGAACACTGAAGCTTTCTTT. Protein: CASSLRGNTEAFF.

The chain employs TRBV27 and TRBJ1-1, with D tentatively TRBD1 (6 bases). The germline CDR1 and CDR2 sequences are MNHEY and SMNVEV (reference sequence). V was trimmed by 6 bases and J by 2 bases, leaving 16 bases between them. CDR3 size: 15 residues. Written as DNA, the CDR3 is TGTGCCAGCAGACACGGACAGTATTTAAACACTGAAGCTTTCTTT. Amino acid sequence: CASRHGQYLNTEAFF.

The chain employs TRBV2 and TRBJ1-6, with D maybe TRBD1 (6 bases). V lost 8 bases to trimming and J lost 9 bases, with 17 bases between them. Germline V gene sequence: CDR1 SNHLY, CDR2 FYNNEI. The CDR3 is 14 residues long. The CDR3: CASRQDPRSSPLHF. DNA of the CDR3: TGTGCCAGCCGACAGGACCCCCGTAGTTCACCCCTCCACTTT.

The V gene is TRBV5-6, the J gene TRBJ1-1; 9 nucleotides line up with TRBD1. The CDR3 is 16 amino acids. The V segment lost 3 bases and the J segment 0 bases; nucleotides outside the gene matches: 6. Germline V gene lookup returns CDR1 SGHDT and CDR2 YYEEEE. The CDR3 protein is CASSSKDRGVNTEAFF. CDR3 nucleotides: TGTGCCAGCAGCTCTAAGGACAGGGGCGTGAACACTGAAGCTTTCTTT.